This T cell receptor (beta chain) came from a study of CD8 T cells in Susac syndrome. After extraction with the RNeasy kit, roughly 0.5 to 1 ug of the RNA was reverse transcribed using random hexamers. MiXCR, run by TCRdb on the immunoSEQ multiplex PCR reads, gives a single entry per CDR3 protein. The repertoire consists of about 200,000 distinct CDR3 sequences, with roughly 94% occurring once and the leading ten covering about 0.1%. Per the germline V gene, CDR1 is SGHTA and CDR2 is FQGNSA. J gave up 6 bases and V 6 bases, and 3 bases lay outside the gene matches. The CDR3 consists of 14 residues. Source material: CD4+ T cells from PBMCs. This clonotype was obtained from a human donor in good health. V gene TRBV7-2 combines with J gene TRBJ2-1; 12 nucleotides line up with TRBD2. The CDR3 here is CASRGLAGFNEQFF. The CDR3 DNA reads as TGTGCCAGCAGAGGACTAGCGGGGTTCAATGAGCAGTTCTTC.